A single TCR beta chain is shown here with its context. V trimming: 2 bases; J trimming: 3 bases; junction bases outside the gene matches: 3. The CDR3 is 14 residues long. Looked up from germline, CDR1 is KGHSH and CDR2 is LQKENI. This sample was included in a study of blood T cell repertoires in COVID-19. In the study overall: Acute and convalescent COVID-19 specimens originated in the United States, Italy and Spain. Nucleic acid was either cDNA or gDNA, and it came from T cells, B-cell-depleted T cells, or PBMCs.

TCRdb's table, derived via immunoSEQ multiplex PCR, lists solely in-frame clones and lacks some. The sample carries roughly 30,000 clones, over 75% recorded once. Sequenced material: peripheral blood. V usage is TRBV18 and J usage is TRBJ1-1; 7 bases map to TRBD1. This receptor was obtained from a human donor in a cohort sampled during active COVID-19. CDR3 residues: CASSPGTVYTEAFF. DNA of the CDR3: TGTGCCAGCTCACCAGGGACAGTTTACACTGAAGCTTTCTTT.